This TCR beta chain was observed in a study of identical twins. It was template switching that added a universal primer site, and there were unique molecular identifiers on the cDNA. TCRdb reprocessed the 5' RACE reads with MiXCR, giving one entry per CDR3 protein. The sample has about 340,000 distinct CDR3 sequences; 9% to 15% are singletons. The study, taken as a whole, reports: Within cord blood, abundant beta clonotypes carried fewer insertions, but memory repertoires showed no such trend. In monozygotic twins, models underestimated the sharing of out-of-frame TCR alpha.

As to this clonotype: Its specificity is unknown.

The sample was also linked to a second study, of yellow fever vaccine responses in identical twins. That paper states: Reportedly, twins showed a vaccine T cell response that looked partly convergent and partly personalized.

The sequenced sample was CD8+ T cells sorted from blood. This clonotype was obtained from a woman in her late teens or twenties in good health.

The CDR3 sequence is CATRTENTTNTGELFF. CDR3 bases: TGTGCCACCCGGACAGAGAATACTACGAACACCGGGGAGCTGTTTTTT. V is TRBV6-1 and J is TRBJ2-2, with D possibly matching TRBD1 (6 bases). V gave up 10 bases and J gave up 0 bases, with 18 bases separating them. This CDR3 comprises 16 residues. The germline CDR1 and CDR2 sequences are MNHNS and SASEGT.